These 27 T cell receptor beta chains were sequenced from one sample in a study of blood T cell repertoires in COVID-19. Produced via immunoSEQ multiplex PCR; TCRdb's table is partial and in-frame only. The table has 150,000 to 200,000 clones, 70% to 90% seen once. The sample taken for sequencing was peripheral blood. These receptors were taken from a man younger than 30 who had recovered from COVID-19.

The chain combines TRBV2 with TRBJ2-2, with 7 bases fitting TRBD1. The trim removed 9 bases at V and 2 bases at J, leaving 12 bases unmatched. The CDR3 extends over 16 amino acids. Looked up from germline, CDR1 is SNHLY and CDR2 is FYNNEI. CDR3 sequence reads: CASIEKTGINTGELFF. The CDR3 DNA sequence: TGTGCCAGTATAGAAAAGACAGGGATTAACACCGGGGAGCTGTTTTTT.

The CDR3 loop is CASSRGGRVNEQFF. Here the CDR3 DNA reads TGTGCCAGTAGTCGGGGCGGGAGGGTGAATGAGCAGTTCTTC. The chain recombines TRBV19 with TRBJ2-1; TRBD2 matches at 9 bases. This CDR3 is built from 14 residues. V shed 5 bases, J shed 7 bases, and the junction held 6 bases outside the gene matches. CDR1 and CDR2 from the germline V gene are LNHDA and SQIVND (reference sequence).

In this sample, this clone turned up once. The chain links TRBV9 to TRBJ2-2, with unresolved D. CDR3 length: 16 residues. The V end was cut by 4 bases, the J end by 0 bases, with 13 bases between. Germline CDR1 reads SGDLS; CDR2 reads YYNGEE. This CDR3 is CASSPREAANTGELFF. CDR3 in DNA: TGTGCCAGCAGCCCCAGAGAGGCCGCGAACACCGGGGAGCTGTTTTTT.

The rearrangement joins TRBV9 to TRBJ2-5, with D maybe TRBD2 (6 bases). The ends were cut back, 3 bases at V and 5 bases at J, with 11 bases in the middle. The CDR3 length is 13 residues. Germline values: CDR1 SGDLS, CDR2 YYNGEE. The DNA of the CDR3 is TGTGCCAGCAGCGCCAGGAGGGGCGAGACCCAGTACTTC. Translating gives CASSARRGETQYF.

The chain recombines TRBV4-3 with TRBJ2-1; TRBD1 is a possible D gene (6 bases). Trimming cost V 3 bases and J 4 bases, with 10 bases left between them. Per germline, CDR1 LGHNA and CDR2 YSLEER. This CDR3 spans 14 amino acids. The CDR3 loop is CASSQETGYNEQFF. The CDR3 nucleotides read TGCGCCAGCAGCCAGGAGACAGGTTACAATGAGCAGTTCTTC.

The chain joins TRBV25-1 to TRBJ2-1; 11 bases are shared with TRBD2. J gave up 2 bases and V 5 bases, and 8 bases lay outside the gene matches. Germline V gene lookup returns CDR1 MGHDK and CDR2 SYGVNS. This CDR3 comprises 17 residues. CDR3 sequence (DNA): TGTGCCAGCAGTAAAACTAGCGGGGGAGCCGCCTACAATGAGCAGTTCTTC. It translates to CASSKTSGGAAYNEQFF.

Only one count was recorded for this clone. The chain links TRBV2 to TRBJ2-7; 8 bases fit TRBD2. Germline CDR1 is SNHLY and CDR2 is FYNNEI. This CDR3 spans 15 amino acids. V was clipped by 6 bases and J by 1 base; unmatched bases: 8. The CDR3 loop is CASRETSGTSYEQYF. CDR3 DNA sequence: TGTGCCAGCAGAGAAACTAGCGGAACATCCTACGAGCAGTACTTC.

This sequence joins TRBV5-1 and TRBJ2-5; TRBD2 matches 12 bases. In germline, CDR1 is SGHRS, CDR2 YFSETQ. J was trimmed by 4 bases and V by 3 bases; bases with no gene match: 7. CDR3 length equals 16 residues. CDR3 DNA sequence: TGCGCCAGCAGCTCTTCCCTAGCGGGAGGGGGAGAGACCCAGTACTTC. Translation: CASSSSLAGGGETQYF.

This rearrangement joins TRBV19 to TRBJ2-1, with D possibly matching TRBD1 (6 bases). CDR3 size: 14 residues. V was pared by 4 bases and J by 9 bases, with 16 bases between. From germline, CDR1 is LNHDA and CDR2 SQIVND (reference sequence). CDR3 residues: CASSTLEAGVEQFF. DNA of the CDR3: TGTGCCAGTAGTACCCTTGAGGCAGGGGTTGAGCAGTTCTTC.

The V and J genes are TRBV25-1 and TRBJ2-3; possibly TRBD2 for D (6 bases). The CDR3 consists of 16 residues. V was shortened by 4 bases and J by 4 bases, with 18 bases between the two germline ends. Per germline, CDR1 MGHDK and CDR2 SYGVNS. Here the CDR3 reads CASSGLNLAVPDTQYF. The CDR3 DNA sequence: TGTGCCAGCAGTGGACTAAACTTAGCGGTCCCAGATACGCAGTATTTT.

In its sample, this clone was seen once. This chain connects TRBV6-1 to TRBJ2-3; 7 nucleotides line up with TRBD2. Germline assignment: CDR1 MNHNS and CDR2 SASEGT. The CDR3 is 19 amino acids. The V and J ends lost 4 bases and 6 bases, in that order; junction bases with no gene match: 22. CDR3 sequence: CASSGTVSSAGLAPDTQYF. In DNA, the CDR3 is TGTGCCAGCAGTGGAACAGTTTCCTCAGCGGGATTAGCCCCGGATACGCAGTATTTT.

The V call is TRBV5-4, the J call TRBJ1-2, with D possibly TRBD1 on 6 matching bases. CDR3 length: 14 residues. CDR1 and CDR2 from the germline V gene are SGHNT and YYREEE (reference sequence). V was shortened by 0 bases and J by 2 bases, with 8 bases between the two germline ends. The CDR3 region is CASSLAGQNYGYTF. The CDR3 nucleotides are TGTGCCAGCAGCTTGGCCGGACAGAACTATGGCTACACCTTC.

This chain uses TRBV5-4 with TRBJ2-1; TRBD2 aligns across 14 bases. The germline gives CDR1 SGHNT, CDR2 YYREEE (reference sequence). The CDR3 is 13 amino acids. The V segment lost 1 base and the J segment 14 bases; nucleotides outside the gene matches: 2. CDR3 in amino acids: CASSLLTSGREFF. The DNA of the CDR3 is TGTGCCAGCAGCTTGCTGACTAGCGGGAGGGAGTTCTTC.

This sequence joins TRBV14 and TRBJ2-7, with 9 positions matching TRBD1. With 5 bases clipped from V and 5 bases from J, the junction kept 10 bases outside the gene matches. Per germline, CDR1 SGHDN and CDR2 FVKESK. CDR3 size: 15 residues. The CDR3 nucleotides read TGTGCCAGCAGCGGTCGGGACAGGGAGTTGAACGAGCAGTACTTC. It encodes CASSGRDRELNEQYF.

This chain joins TRBV5-5 and TRBJ2-5, with D possibly being TRBD2 (6 bases). Looked up from germline, CDR1 is SGHKS and CDR2 is YYEKEE (reference sequence). The CDR3 has 15 residues. Trimming took off 4 bases at V and 1 base at J, with 14 bases between the two ends. Written as DNA, the CDR3 is TGTGCCAGCAGCCTTGGGGGGTACCTCCAAGAGACCCAGTACTTC. It is translated as CASSLGGYLQETQYF.

The gene calls are TRBV7-8 and TRBJ2-5, with a tentative D call TRBD1 (5 bases). The V end lost 5 bases, the J end lost 1 base, and 11 bases lay between the germline ends. Germline CDR1 is SGHVS and CDR2 is FQNEAQ. This CDR3 comprises 14 residues. DNA of the CDR3: TGTGCCAGCAGCCGAGACCAGGGCCAAGAGACCCAGTACTTC. This encodes CASSRDQGQETQYF.

The chain employs TRBV27 and TRBJ2-1; 10 bases match TRBD2. J lost 8 bases, V lost 7 bases, and 11 bases had no gene match. Germline V CDR1 and CDR2: MNHEY, SMNVEV (reference sequence). CDR3 length: 15 amino acids. DNA of the CDR3: TGTGCCAGCACCCGGGGGTCTAGCGGGAGCGATGAGCAGTTCTTC. This gives the protein CASTRGSSGSDEQFF.

Concerning this clone: Other DNA sequences from this sample encode an identical CDR3 as well. This rearrangement joins TRBV28 to TRBJ1-2; D is ambiguous. The V gene's germline CDR1 is MDHEN and CDR2 SYDVKM. V lost 2 bases and J lost 5, with 6 bases in between. The CDR3 contains 12 residues. CDR3 sequence (DNA): TGTGCCAGCAGTTTAGGAGGGTATGGCTACACCTTC. Translation gives CASSLGGYGYTF.

The chain recombines TRBV19 with TRBJ2-6; D remains ambiguous. Trimming removed 1 base from V and 1 base from J, with 8 bases in between. Germline V gene data show CDR1 as LNHDA and CDR2 as SQIVND (reference sequence). The CDR3 consists of 16 residues. CDR3 sequence: CASSIGTGSGANVLTF. The CDR3 DNA follows: TGTGCCAGTAGTATAGGAACGGGTTCTGGGGCCAACGTCCTGACTTTC.

The chain joins TRBV10-3 to TRBJ1-5; 8 positions agree with TRBD1. From germline, CDR1 is ENHRY and CDR2 SYGVKD. The CDR3 contains 14 residues. V shed 6 bases, J shed 2 bases, and the junction held 3 bases outside the gene matches. The CDR3 loop reads CAISPTGGNQPQHF. CDR3 DNA: TGTGCCATCAGCCCGACAGGGGGCAATCAGCCCCAGCATTTT.

J is TRBJ1-5 and V is TRBV19; no reliable D call. The V end lost 8 bases, the J end lost 5 bases, and 10 bases lay between the germline ends. Germline CDR1 reads LNHDA; CDR2 reads SQIVND (reference sequence). The CDR3 totals 12 residues. CDR3: CASSQRYQPQHF. The CDR3 DNA reads as TGTGCCAGTTCGCAGAGGTATCAGCCCCAGCATTTT.

V usage is TRBV10-3 and J usage is TRBJ1-5; 9 bases are shared with TRBD1. V was clipped by 5 bases and J by 6 bases; unmatched bases: 5. The CDR3 consists of 14 residues. Germline CDR1 and CDR2: ENHRY and SYGVKD. The CDR3 is CAISRQGELQPQHF. The CDR3 region has the DNA TGTGCCATCAGTCGACAGGGGGAGCTTCAGCCCCAGCATTTT.

This chain uses TRBV6-5 with TRBJ2-3; TRBD2 matches at 8 bases. The CDR3 extends over 14 amino acids. With V trimmed by 6 bases and J by 6 bases, 8 bases remained unmatched. The germline gives CDR1 MNHEY, CDR2 SVGAGI. This chain's CDR3 is CASRSPGGVDTQYF. DNA of the CDR3: TGTGCCAGCAGGTCCCCGGGAGGGGTGGATACGCAGTATTTT.

This chain joins TRBV4-3 and TRBJ2-7; 8 bases align to TRBD2. Germline V CDR1 and CDR2: LGHNA, YSLEER. Trimming took 0 bases from V and 0 from J; bases not matched to a gene: 10. CDR3 length equals 18 residues. For the CDR3, the DNA is TGCGCCAGCAGCCAAGATTATGCCCGGGGGGGGATCTCCTACGAGCAGTACTTC. Encoded protein: CASSQDYARGGISYEQYF.

The V gene is TRBV11-2, the J gene TRBJ1-6, with 9 bases matching TRBD1. V lost 5 bases, J lost 9 bases, and 5 bases stayed unmatched. CDR1 and CDR2 (germline): SGHAT, FQNNGV. This CDR3 is built from 14 residues. The CDR3 nucleotides read TGTGCCAGCAGCGCGGACAGGGGCACTTCACCCCTCCACTTT. Encoded protein: CASSADRGTSPLHF.

The V and J genes are TRBV15 and TRBJ2-1; weak D call: TRBD2 (5 bases). This CDR3 comprises 15 residues. Germline V gene data show CDR1 as LNHNV and CDR2 as YYDKDF (reference sequence). V lost 0 bases, J lost 7 bases, and 13 bases lay in between. CDR3 bases: TGTGCCACCAGCAGAGATGAAACTAGGACTAATGAGCAGTTCTTC. Its protein is CATSRDETRTNEQFF.

This clone has a handful of counts. The genes are TRBV30 and TRBJ2-7, with a tentative D call TRBD1 (5 bases). V lost 8 bases, J lost 3 bases, and 11 bases lay in between. The CDR3 consists of 11 residues. The germline V gene encodes CDR1 GTSNPN and CDR2 SVGIG (reference sequence). The CDR3 is CARSQGYEQYF. CDR3 nucleotide sequence: TGTGCCCGATCGCAGGGCTACGAGCAGTACTTC.